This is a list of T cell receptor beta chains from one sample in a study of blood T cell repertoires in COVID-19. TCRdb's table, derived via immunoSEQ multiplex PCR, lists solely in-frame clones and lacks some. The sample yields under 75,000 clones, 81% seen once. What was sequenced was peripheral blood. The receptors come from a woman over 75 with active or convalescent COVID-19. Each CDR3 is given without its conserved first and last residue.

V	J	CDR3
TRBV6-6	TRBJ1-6	ASSSGQSSYNSPLH
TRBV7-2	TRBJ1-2	ASSLSAPNYGYT
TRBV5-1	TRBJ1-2	ASSAPTRAGLVSYGYT
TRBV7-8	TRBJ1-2	ASSLQSGGQGYYT
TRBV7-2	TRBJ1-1	ASSPGRDRVFEVNTEAF
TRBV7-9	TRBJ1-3	ASSLQGTAGNTIY
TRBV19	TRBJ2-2	ASSILRQGGYPGELF
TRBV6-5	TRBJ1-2	ASSPDRSRGYT
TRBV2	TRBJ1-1	ASTTGTFTEAF
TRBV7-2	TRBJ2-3	ASSLKTSGGAGTDTQY
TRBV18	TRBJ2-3	ASSTGADTQY
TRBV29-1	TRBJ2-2	SVEITDIPTGELF
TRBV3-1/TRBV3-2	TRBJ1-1	ASSQGRGWDTEAF
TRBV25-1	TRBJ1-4	ASSKDTGNEKLF
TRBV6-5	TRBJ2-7	ASSYSGSGDSYEQY
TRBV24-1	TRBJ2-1	ATSGSAGDYNEQF
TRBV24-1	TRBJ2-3	ATSDSSTVLTDTQY
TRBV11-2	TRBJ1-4	ASSFGAAAEKLF
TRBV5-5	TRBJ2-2	ASSWSSGVTGELF
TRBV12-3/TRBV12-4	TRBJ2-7	ASSFRSEQY
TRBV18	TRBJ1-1	ASSPAGTEAF
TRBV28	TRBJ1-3	ASSRFREFSGNTIY
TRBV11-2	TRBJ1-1	ASSPRTGNEAF
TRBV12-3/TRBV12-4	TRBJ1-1	ASSRVEAF
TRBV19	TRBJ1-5	ASSTTTENSNQPQH
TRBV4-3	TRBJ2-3	ASSHSADYPSRTQY
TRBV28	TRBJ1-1	ASSLSGGGASAF
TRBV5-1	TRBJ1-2	ASAPGQGNYGYT
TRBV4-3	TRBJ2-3	ASSQDQRGVPNTQY
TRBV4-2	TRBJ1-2	ASSQEKTGSYYGYT
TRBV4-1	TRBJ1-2	ASSQDTNYGYT